This TCR beta chain stems from a study of shared clonotypes between healthy human individuals (dated by TCRdb to the early 2020s). Regarding the complete study: The cohort included three men and a couple of women between 18 and 49 years of age. Per donor, three plates each were used for CD4 naive and CD4 memory, two for CD8 naive, and one for CD8 memory. Leukapheresis yielded between about 0.8 and 9.5 billion PBMCs per donor. To increase sequencing depth and limit assay-specific biases, different laboratories used diverse techniques to prepare libraries and sequence TCR repertoires. Blood TCR repertoires of roughly five healthy adults were deeply sequenced to estimate repertoire size and the extent of clonotype sharing between individuals. Results the study describes overall, beyond this receptor: Sampling was restricted to blood, and TCR repertoires in tissues likely differ from the TCR repertoires found in blood. Compared with non-shared clonotypes, the clonotypes found in all four sorted-subset donors had higher generation probabilities. Based on pairwise subsampling, the degree of clonotype sharing among donors was expected to be affected by sequencing depth. Rarefaction of sorted-subset datasets indicated incomplete sequencing despite the large sequencing depth. Naive subsets generally had larger estimated clonotype richness than memory subsets. The small number of donors limited the genetic and exposure-history diversity represented. Across several donors, around 5.4% of naive CD4, more than 3% of naive CD8, around 2.1% of memory CD4, and over 0.35% of memory CD8 clonotypes were shared.

Donors were healthy HIV-negative adults with no recently reported acute infections or vaccinations. Only Caucasian adults living in Nashville, Tennessee, USA were represented among the donors. CD4+ T cells were enriched through magnetic negative selection, after which naive cells were positively selected on CD45RA and the remaining negative fraction served as the memory subset. Blood was collected by leukapheresis, and PBMCs were isolated by Ficoll-Histopaque density gradient centrifugation and then cryopreserved in liquid nitrogen vapor phase. Analytical flow cytometry was used to check the purity and quantity of every magnetically sorted T cell population. Genomic DNA was isolated from each sorted fraction and quantified by UV absorbance on a Nanodrop 2000c. Using the deep immunoSEQ assay, multiplex PCR amplified TCR CDR3 regions from genomic DNA. Extracted genomic DNA from each cell subset was spread evenly across all wells of several immunoSEQ 96-well plates, with each plate serving as a replicate. For sorted subsets, approximately 210 ng genomic DNA, equal to tens of thousands of T cell genomes, was loaded into each replicate PCR. Purified libraries were quantified with a Qubit 3.0 fluorometer, sized on a Bioanalyzer 2100, and re-quantified with the KAPA Library Quantification kit. Each immunoSEQ 96-well plate was sequenced on its own single-read 150-cycle Illumina NextSeq 550 flow cell. Per the source publication's procedure: The immunoSEQ output contained only junctional sequences without quality scores, so filtering could not match that applied to full-length reads. Sequences were annotated with PyIR, a Python wrapper for IgBLAST v1.9, using IMGT germline references to assign V/J genes and CDR3. Reads were removed for weak V/J assignments (E-value above 1e-6), missing CDR3, stop codons, out-of-frame junctions, or ambiguous translated residues. V3J clonotypes were defined as sequences sharing the same inferred V gene, J gene, and CDR3 amino acid sequence. Percentage overlap between repertoires was calculated by dividing the number of shared unique clonotypes by the size of the smaller repertoire. RTK rarefaction, the Chao1 estimator, and Recon v2.1 estimates of unobserved clonotypes were used to assess repertoire richness. Generation probabilities for all TCRbeta clonotypes obtained by the gDNA method from a handful of donors were computed using OLGA. Sourced from immuneACCESS, this table was stored by TCRdb with only in-frame sequences that have V and J called. A share of the clones is absent; for the studies checked, an unresolved V gene accounts for under half, and the remainder has no known explanation. D and trimming come from the DNA, and the V and J calls and clone size come from that table. The sample profile shows about 680,000 clones; roughly 70% of them were found once. About 1.7% of the sample lies in the top ten.

The table lists this clone with a few counts. This clone's antigen is unknown. The record has no base qualities; no much larger clone is one base away. Sequences MDHEN (CDR1) and SYDVKM (CDR2) are obtained from the germline V gene. The CDR3 spans 14 residues, from the cysteine through the phenylalanine. Just CDR3 DNA is preserved here, 42 bases in frame from base 1. The sequence is built from TRBV28 and TRBJ2-5, with 7 bases in between that match TRBD1. Gene TRBJ2-7 matches the end of the DNA better, so the J call may be wrong. The receptor was derived from a woman aged 25 to 39 in good health. Sequenced sample: memory CD4+ T cells sorted from blood. The cell subset or site label here, explained by the study, means: CD45RA-negative fraction. The CDR3 has the sequence CASSLSTGLDEQYF. The DNA sequence is as follows: TGTGCCAGCAGTCTATCGACAGGGCTGGACGAGCAGTACTTC.